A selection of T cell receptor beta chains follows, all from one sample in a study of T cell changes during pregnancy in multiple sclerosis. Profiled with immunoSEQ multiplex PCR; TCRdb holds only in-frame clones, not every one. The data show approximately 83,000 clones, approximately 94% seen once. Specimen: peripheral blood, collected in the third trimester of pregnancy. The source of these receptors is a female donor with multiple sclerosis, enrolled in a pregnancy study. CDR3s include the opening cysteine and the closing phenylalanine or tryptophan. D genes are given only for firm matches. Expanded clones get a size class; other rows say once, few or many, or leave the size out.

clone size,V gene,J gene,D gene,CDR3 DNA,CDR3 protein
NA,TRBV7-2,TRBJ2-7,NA,TGTGCCAGCAGCTTAAACGGTGGCGGGACTCTCAACGAGCAGTACTTC,CASSLNGGGTLNEQYF
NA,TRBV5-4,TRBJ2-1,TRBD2,TGTGCCAGTTCCGGCCCCGGATGGGAGGGCAGGAATGAGCAGTTCTTC,CASSGPGWEGRNEQFF
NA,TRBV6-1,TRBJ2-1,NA,TGTGCCAGCAGTAAAGCCGGGACAGAGCAGTTCTTC,CASSKAGTEQFF
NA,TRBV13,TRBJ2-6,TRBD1,TGTGCCAGCAGCTCATACTCCCGGGACAGGGGGCGTGGAGGGGCCAACGTCCTGACTTTC,CASSSYSRDRGRGGANVLTF
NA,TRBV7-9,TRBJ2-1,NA,TGTGCCAGCAGCTTAGCCGGGAGCTCCTACAATGAGCAGTTCTTC,CASSLAGSSYNEQFF
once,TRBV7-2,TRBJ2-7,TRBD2,TGTGCCAGCAGCCCAAATCAAGCGGGGGGTTCCTACGAGCAGTACTTC,CASSPNQAGGSYEQYF
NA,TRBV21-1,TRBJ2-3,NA,TGTGCCAGCAGCACTCCGACCCGGACAGGGGGTGCAGATACGCAGTATTTT,CASSTPTRTGGADTQYF
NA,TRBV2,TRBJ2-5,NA,TGTGCCTCCGGCCGGGGACAAGAGACCCAGTACTTC,CASGRGQETQYF
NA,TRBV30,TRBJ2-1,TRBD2,TGTGCCTGGAGTGGGTTAGGACTAGCGGGAGACGGAAATGAGCAGTTCTTC,CAWSGLGLAGDGNEQFF
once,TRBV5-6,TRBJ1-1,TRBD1,TGTGCCAGCAGCCGGACCTGGACAGGGCACACTGAAGCTTTCTTT,CASSRTWTGHTEAFF
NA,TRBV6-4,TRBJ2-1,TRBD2,TGTGCCAGCAGTGTTTGGCGGGAGGCGCTTGAGCAGTTCTTC,CASSVWREALEQFF
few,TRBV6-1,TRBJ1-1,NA,TGTGCCAGCAGTGTAGCGGCGGGGGACACTGAAGCTTTCTTT,CASSVAAGDTEAFF
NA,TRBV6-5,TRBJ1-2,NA,TGTGCCAGCCGGCTCAGGGGTACGGACTATGGCTACACCTTC,CASRLRGTDYGYTF
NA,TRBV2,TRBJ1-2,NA,TGTGCCAGCAGTGAAAGGACAGCGGATGGCTACACCTTC,CASSERTADGYTF
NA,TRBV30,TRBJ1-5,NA,TGTGCCTGGAGCCCCTCGGGATTGAGCAATCAGCCCCAGCATTTT,CAWSPSGLSNQPQHF
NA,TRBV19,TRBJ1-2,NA,TGTGCCAGTAGTCTCCTGGCAGGCGGCTACACCTTC,CASSLLAGGYTF
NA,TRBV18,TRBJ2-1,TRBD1,TGTGCCAGCTCACCAGAGGACAGGGGGGGCAGTGAGCAGTTCTTC,CASSPEDRGGSEQFF
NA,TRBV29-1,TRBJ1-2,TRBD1,TGCAGCGCGGGGGACAGGGTAAACTATGGCTACACCTTC,CSAGDRVNYGYTF